Included here is one T cell receptor beta chain sequence, with context. The antigen it binds to is not known. Base qualities were left out, and no much larger clone turns up one base away. V is clipped by 7 bases and J by 2 bases, and the sequence between their germline boundaries is 13 bases long. In the germline V gene, CDR1 corresponds to SGDLS and CDR2 to YYNGEE. From the cysteine through the phenylalanine, the CDR3 covers 13 amino acids. Just the 39-base CDR3 DNA is kept, in frame starting at base 1. The data were taken from a study of cytomegalovirus exposure and HLA in healthy donors (dated by TCRdb to about 2017). In the study overall: In an earlier analysis of roughly 500 of the donors, under 300 Gb of sequence data and some 120 million unique TCR beta sequences from approximately 180 million T cells were reported. About 330 gigabases of sequencing data and around 90 million unique TCR sequences made up an early release that covered fewer than 650 HLA-typed donors. The genetic ancestry cluster associated with self-reported Caucasian donors included 70% to 85% of the roughly 360 genotyped donors. The study aimed to test whether cataloging public T cell receptors could reveal signatures of past pathogen exposure. The study profiled the T cell repertoires of hundreds of subjects by immunosequencing and related them to cytomegalovirus serostatus. In addition to the first cohort of approximately 670 subjects, a separate validation cohort of approximately 120 different subjects was used. To predict cytomegalovirus infection status, the study brought together high-throughput TCR immunosequencing, statistical association of individual TCRs with disease status, and machine learning. In a later analysis, previously published TCR beta repertoires from 666 donors were re-analyzed and high-resolution HLA genotyping was added so that TCR occurrence patterns could be studied. In the later analysis, no new phenotypic data were used to find candidate immune exposures; instead, reliance was placed on TCR beta sequences and their occurrence across donors. To decide whether each TCR beta V gene segment behaved as functional or pseudogenic, an earlier analysis of several hundred of the donors relied on high-throughput TCR beta sequencing. Donor age, sex, ethnicity and CMV serostatus were compiled alongside the repertoire data. In a later genetic analysis, genome-wide SNP genotypes for about 65% of the roughly 670 donors were used, and that subset was treated as a discovery cohort. Every repertoire in the discovery cohort had been generated on one and the same sequencing platform. Class I and class II HLA loci were covered by the typing at four-digit resolution. Typing coverage differed by locus: A, B, C, DRB1 and DQB1 were typed in about 629-640 donors, DQA1 in 522, DPA1 in nearly 610, and DPB1 in 400 to 490. About five DR-DQ haplotypes were handled as single units for association and clustering because linkage in the cohort was strong. Among some 400 genotyped donors of the cohort, an average of approximately 240,000 unique TCR beta nucleotide sequences were sequenced per donor, around 20% of them non-productive. On the study overall, not on this receptor specifically: Correlated functional status among segregating V segments might be attributable to linkage disequilibrium, but an unknown experimental factor could not be ruled out. The authors suggested that the approach could potentially be generalized to other disease states and immunological phenotypes. A later genetic analysis reported fewer N-insertions in productive TCRs among donors in an Asian-associated ancestry cluster than the approximately 700-donor mean. In a later analysis, most CMV-associated TCR beta chains were found to appear HLA-restricted, with HLA associations seemingly driven largely by CMV exposure. Strong co-occurrence of HLA alleles, especially DR and DQ, made assigning TCR associations to individual alleles difficult. Compared with equally common non-associated chains, HLA-associated TCR beta chains in a later analysis were more clonally expanded and had lower generation probabilities. The classifier was reported to diagnose cytomegalovirus status with high specificity and sensitivity in both the original cohort and the validation cohort. A later analysis found that TCR association rates varied across HLA loci, with DRB1 alleles showing the most associated TCRs and HLA-C alleles the fewest. Some IMGT-functional V segments, including TRBV6-2 and TRBV6-3, could not be told apart with the 87-base-pair reads, so those segments were excluded. Immune exposure information for the cohort was limited to CMV serostatus. A few of the identified cytomegalovirus-associated TCR beta chains were confirmed in vitro to be specific for cytomegalovirus antigens. Because counts were too low, 15 to 20 rarely observed V segments, including chromosome 9 orphons, were left out of the earlier analysis of a few hundred of the donors. In a later analysis, 15,000 to 20,000 TCR beta sequences were associated with specific HLA alleles at a false discovery rate of 0.05. A group of highly shared sequence variants was considered likely to be a technical artifact of the sequencing pipeline. Most TCR sequences were seen in very few donors, while some public TCRs were found in many individuals. HLA typing was unavailable for some donors at each locus, so association tests used only the typed subset. Roughly uniform sequencing depth across donors was assumed in presence/absence analyses, although this assumption may not hold. The study listed approximately 160 TCR beta chains as associated with cytomegalovirus. The cohort was sequenced for TCR beta chains only, and without alpha or paired-chain data the features that could be detected were limited. In an earlier analysis of under 600 of the donors, most TCR beta V segments were observed in productive rearrangements about 87% or about 30% of the time, broadly matching IMGT annotations. An association between a missense DCLRE1C variant and V-gene and J-gene trimming of TCR beta chains was found in a later genetic analysis and replicated in an independent cohort. A further reported finding was that TCR beta sequences accurately predicted the HLA-A and HLA-B alleles for most subjects in the first cohort. A later analysis reported that several top co-occurrence clusters appeared linked to parvovirus B19, influenza, CMV and Epstein-Barr virus.

The library came from the immunoSEQ multiplex PCR assay. For the multiplex PCR, a mixture combining 60 forward primers for TCR Vbeta segments and 13 reverse primers for TCR Jbeta segments was used. The CDR3 region of rearranged TCR beta genes was amplified from genomic DNA with a multiplex PCR assay. Amplified TCR beta libraries were sequenced as 87-base-pair reads on the Illumina HiSeq System. Processing in the source paper ran as follows. In a later analysis, 80 million or so unique TCR beta chains were counted across the roughly 610 repertoires, and approximately 11 million of these chains were shared by at least two donors. A nearest-neighbor algorithm error-corrected the raw reads and collapsed the reads into unique sequences, merging closely related sequences to remove PCR and sequencing errors. V, D and J gene segments were assigned by aligning CDR3 sequences to IMGT reference sequences. For a sequence to be retained, a match of at least six nucleotides was required to both a V gene segment and a J gene segment. A rearrangement counted as productive if the CDR3 had no stop codons and remained in frame with V and J, and every other rearrangement counted as non-productive. CDR3 was defined according to IMGT convention as the region running from the second conserved V-encoded cysteine to the conserved J-encoded phenylalanine. In an earlier analysis of around 540 of the donors, sequences lacking an unambiguous match to a single V gene segment were excluded. In an earlier analysis of approximately 560 of the donors, a V segment was called functional when productive rearrangements were above 56.7%, and segregating when the standard deviation between donors exceeded 5%. A statistical classification framework was built to diagnose cytomegalovirus status from the catalog of TCR beta chain sequences. A later analysis assigned V and J genes by comparing TCR nucleotide sequences with IMGT/GENE-DB human TR gene sequences. The TCRdist pipeline was used in a later analysis to assign CDR3 sequences and most-parsimonious VDJ recombination scenarios. A later analysis defined each TCR beta chain by its CDR3 amino acid sequence plus V-gene family, and excluded reads lacking a unique V-gene family. As a way to deal with suspected cross-contamination and a sequencing artifact, a later analysis dropped over 550 nucleotide sequences that were highly shared and had low generation probability. A later analysis calculated a clonal expansion index for each public chain from normalized within-repertoire ranks of inferred template counts. In a later analysis, generation probabilities were computed with a VDJ recombination model fitted to out-of-frame rearrangements, and the resulting probabilities were checked against IGoR. In a later analysis, TCR-TCR, TCR-HLA and TCR-CMV co-occurrence was scored with hypergeometric tests, and a repertoire-size bias correction was applied to TCR pairs. To estimate false discovery rates, a later analysis permuted the HLA or CMV assignments 20 times. In a later analysis, co-occurring TCRs were grouped using DBSCAN, with TCRdist sequence similarity added in when clustering inside HLA-allele-positive subsets. For co-occurrence clustering, repertoires with fewer than 30,000 or more than 120,000 public chains were excluded, along with 5 or 6 repertoires with anomalous nucleotide sharing. Here the immuneACCESS table is served through TCRdb, limited to in-frame sequences with V and J called. Missing clones are a known gap in these copies; in checked studies unresolved V genes cover under half, and the rest lacks a known reason. The DNA was the basis for D and trimming; V, J and clone size are from that table. This sample comprises 140,000 or so clones, 72% of them detected only once. 2% to 2.5% of the sample is held by the ten biggest clonotypes.

The cohort consisted of some 730 healthy bone marrow donors. Cohort members were all nominally healthy when sampled, although unrecorded immune exposures were likely present. The donor was CMV seronegative and was included in the group of about 350 seronegative cohort members. Each donor provided a peripheral blood sample, and peripheral blood mononuclear cells were used for TCR beta sequencing. Genomic DNA extraction from the blood cell samples was performed with the Qiagen DNeasy Blood Extraction Kit. Rearrangement joined TRBV9 to TRBJ2-7, with the D gene not clear enough to name. The receptor was isolated from a man in his forties or fifties in good health and CMV-seronegative. Source material: PBMCs. The CDR3 region has the sequence CASGPSAAYEQYF. Here is the DNA: TGTGCCAGCGGCCCGAGCGCCGCCTACGAGCAGTACTTC.